The rows below give T cell receptor beta chains drawn from one sample of a study of blood T cells in healthy people across ages. TCRdb itself ran the 5' RACE reads through MiXCR, one entry per CDR3 protein. Of over 1.5 million distinct CDR3 sequences listed, about 50% were seen once; the top ten hold less than 2.5%. Sequenced input: blood. The receptor source for this set is a woman aged 40 to 50 in good health. Both conserved end residues are part of each CDR3. A D gene is named only where the DNA matches it firmly. Only some rows state a clone size, as once, few, many or a class for expanded clones.

j_gene	abundance	len	v_gene	d_gene	CDR3nt	CDR3aa
TRBJ2-3	NA	12	TRBV5-6	NA	TGTGCCAGCAGCTTGGGGGCAGATACGCAGTTTTTT	CASSLGADTQFF
TRBJ1-2	NA	14	TRBV12-3/TRBV12-4	NA	TGTGCCAGCAGGTCCCAGCCTTATACTGATGGCTACACCTTC	CASRSQPYTDGYTF
TRBJ1-2	few	14	TRBV20-1	NA	TGCAGTGCTAGACTACCGACACTCCCCTATGGCTACACCTTC	CSARLPTLPYGYTF
TRBJ2-5	few	17	TRBV14	TRBD2	TGTGCCAGCAGCCACGGTCTAGCGGGGGTACCAAGGGAGACCCAGTACTTC	CASSHGLAGVPRETQYF
TRBJ2-7	NA	14	TRBV20-1	NA	TGCAGTGCCCCCAGTATCCTCAACTTCTACGAGCAGTACTTC	CSAPSILNFYEQYF
TRBJ2-7	once	17	TRBV4-2	TRBD2	TGTGCCAGCAGCCAAGCGGAAAAGCGGGGGGCCCCCTTCGAGCAGTACTTC	CASSQAEKRGAPFEQYF
TRBJ2-1	few	11	TRBV4-2	NA	TGTGCCAGCAGCCAAGCTTGGGAGCAGTTCTTC	CASSQAWEQFF
TRBJ2-3	NA	14	TRBV20-1	NA	TGCAGTGCTACCCAAACCTACAGCACAGATACGCAGTATTTT	CSATQTYSTDTQYF
TRBJ2-3	few	15	TRBV25-1	TRBD2	TGTGCCAGCAGGTTTAGCGGGGGGGCGGTAGATACGCAGTATTTT	CASRFSGGAVDTQYF
TRBJ2-5	few	16	TRBV4-1	NA	TGCGCCAGCAGCAACGAAGGGAAGGGCGTAGGGGAGACCCAGTACTTC	CASSNEGKGVGETQYF
TRBJ2-5	many	14	TRBV6-6	NA	TGTGCCAGCAGTTACTCATCCGGCCAAGAGACCCAGTACTTC	CASSYSSGQETQYF
TRBJ1-2	few	15	TRBV27	TRBD1	TGTGCCAGCAGTCAATTGGGGCAGGGGGCCTATGGCTACACCTTC	CASSQLGQGAYGYTF
TRBJ2-5	NA	16	TRBV5-1	TRBD2	TGCGCCAGCAGCTGGGGCATACGGGGGGGCGCGAAGACCCAGTACTTC	CASSWGIRGGAKTQYF
TRBJ2-1	few	14	TRBV29-1	NA	TGCAGCGTTCGGGTGGCTGGCAGGCCCAATGAGCAGTTCTTC	CSVRVAGRPNEQFF
TRBJ2-1	NA	15	TRBV7-3	NA	TGTGCCAACAGCTTGGAGGCTAGCGCTTACAATGAGCAGTTCTTC	CANSLEASAYNEQFF
TRBJ2-3	NA	13	TRBV6-2/TRBV6-3	TRBD2	TGTGCCAGCAAGACTAGCGGGGCAGATACGCAGTATTTT	CASKTSGADTQYF
TRBJ2-3	NA	12	TRBV15	NA	TGTGCCACCAGGGAAGCCAGCAATACGCAGTATTTT	CATREASNTQYF
TRBJ2-4	NA	23	TRBV6-2/TRBV6-3	NA	TGTGCCAGCAGTTACTCCGAAGCCTTCATCAGAGGGAAATCAGGGAATTCTAAAAACATTCAGTACTTC	CASSYSEAFIRGKSGNSKNIQYF
TRBJ2-1	few	15	TRBV27	NA	TGTGCCAGCAGCTTATGGATGGGGGTTTACAATGAGCAGTTCTTC	CASSLWMGVYNEQFF
TRBJ2-3	few	14	TRBV12-3/TRBV12-4	TRBD2	TGTGCCGGATTACCGGACTTCGGGAGGGATACGCAGTATTTT	CAGLPDFGRDTQYF
TRBJ1-4	NA	16	TRBV2	TRBD1	TGTGCCAGCACCTCGACAGGGGAGGGAACTAATGAAAAACTGTTTTTT	CASTSTGEGTNEKLFF
TRBJ2-5	once	15	TRBV11-2	TRBD2	TGTGCCAGCAGCTCCCTAGCGGGGGGCTCAGGGACCCAGTACTTC	CASSSLAGGSGTQYF
TRBJ1-1	NA	13	TRBV7-6	NA	TGTGCCAGCAGCCCGACGACGAACACTGAAGCTTTCTTT	CASSPTTNTEAFF
TRBJ2-3	NA	14	TRBV5-1	NA	TGCGCCAGCAGTAGGGCGTTGGGGCCAGATACGCAGTATTTT	CASSRALGPDTQYF
TRBJ2-7	few	13	TRBV29-1	TRBD1	TGCAGCGTCCGGACAGGGGGTACCTACGAGCAGTACTTC	CSVRTGGTYEQYF
TRBJ2-5	NA	17	TRBV2	TRBD2	TGTGCCAGCAGAGCCGGACTAGCGGAAACCCTTGAGGAGACCCAGTACTTC	CASRAGLAETLEETQYF
TRBJ2-5	NA	15	TRBV24-1	NA	TGTGCCACCAGTGATCCTTCCGGGCCTCAAGAGACCCAGTACTTC	CATSDPSGPQETQYF
TRBJ2-1	NA	15	TRBV20-1	NA	TGCAGTGCGCACCAAGGGGGGGGCTTAAGGAATGAGCAGTTCTTC	CSAHQGGGLRNEQFF
TRBJ2-3	NA	17	TRBV27	TRBD1	TGTGCCAGCAGTGCCAACCCGGGACAGGGGCTCGCAGATACGCAGTATTTT	CASSANPGQGLADTQYF
TRBJ2-5	NA	16	TRBV29-1	NA	TGCAGCGTTACACCCTGGGGCAGGGAAACCTCTCGGGAGCAGTACTTC	CSVTPWGRETSREQYF
TRBJ2-6	few	18	TRBV7-9	NA	TGTGCCAGCAGCTTACTGCAGGGCGCACCCTCTGGGGCCAACGTCCTGACTTTC	CASSLLQGAPSGANVLTF
TRBJ2-4	NA	15	TRBV7-9	NA	TGTGCCAGCAGCGATCCAGGCACGCTAAAAAACATTCAGTACTTC	CASSDPGTLKNIQYF
TRBJ2-5	NA	16	TRBV12-3/TRBV12-4	TRBD2	TGTGCCAGCAGTCCCGGTGGAGCGGGGGGGCGTGAGACCCAGTACTTC	CASSPGGAGGRETQYF
TRBJ1-2	NA	14	TRBV20-1	NA	TGCAGTGCTAGAAAGGCCAGGGAGGTCTATGGCTACACCTTC	CSARKAREVYGYTF
TRBJ2-7	many	13	TRBV29-1	TRBD1	TGCAGCGTTTCGGGACAGGGTATCTACGAGCAGTACTTC	CSVSGQGIYEQYF
TRBJ2-3	few	12	TRBV20-1	NA	TGCAGTGCTAGAGAGGGGGCAGATACGCAGTATTTT	CSAREGADTQYF
TRBJ2-1	few	11	TRBV29-1	NA	TGCAGCGAGGGCGTTTACAATGAGCAGTTCTTC	CSEGVYNEQFF
TRBJ1-1	NA	10	TRBV20-1	NA	TGCAGTGCTCTGGACCTGGAAGCTTTCTTT	CSALDLEAFF
TRBJ2-1	NA	14	TRBV5-1	NA	TGCGCCAGCAGCTTCCGGGACATGTACAATGAGCAGTTCTTC	CASSFRDMYNEQFF
TRBJ1-2	NA	13	TRBV6-2/TRBV6-3	NA	TGTGCCAGCACCGACAGGTCCTACTATGGCCACACCTTC	CASTDRSYYGHTF
TRBJ1-5	NA	12	TRBV7-9	NA	TGTGCCAGCAGCTTAGACGTGGAGCCCCAGCATTTT	CASSLDVEPQHF
TRBJ1-6	NA	14	TRBV20-1	TRBD1	TGCAGTGCTAGAGATATGGACAGGGATTCACCCCTCCACTTT	CSARDMDRDSPLHF
TRBJ1-2	NA	14	TRBV7-2	NA	TGTGCCAGCAACCCACTCAGCTCCCCGCTAGGCTACACCTTC	CASNPLSSPLGYTF
TRBJ1-2	NA	13	TRBV11-2	NA	TGTGCCAGCAGCCCAGTAGCTAACTATGGCTACACCTTC	CASSPVANYGYTF
TRBJ2-3	NA	16	TRBV20-1	NA	TGCAGTGCTAGCCCCGCAGGCGTTAGGACCAGCAATACGCAGTATTTT	CSASPAGVRTSNTQYF
TRBJ1-2	NA	16	TRBV13	NA	TGTGCCAGCAGCCTCGGGACGGACTCTTACCACTATGGCTACACCTTC	CASSLGTDSYHYGYTF
TRBJ2-3	NA	14	TRBV6-6	NA	TGTGCCAGCAGAGGACGGGACGAAGGAGATACGCAGTATTTT	CASRGRDEGDTQYF
TRBJ2-3	few	17	TRBV7-8	TRBD2	TGTGCCAGCAGCCTAAATGAGCGGGGGGGGCGCACAGATACGCAGTATTTT	CASSLNERGGRTDTQYF
TRBJ1-1	NA	15	TRBV23-1	NA	TGCGCCATCAGTCAATCGTCGTGGGGGGGGGCTGAAGCTTTCTTT	CAISQSSWGGAEAFF
TRBJ1-6	NA	15	TRBV7-9	NA	TGTGCCAGCAGCTCAGCGCCCATCGGCGGATCACCCCTCCACTTT	CASSSAPIGGSPLHF
TRBJ2-7	few	16	TRBV20-1	TRBD2	TGCAGTGCTAGACCTCCGGGACTAGCGTACAGCAGAGAGCAGTACTTC	CSARPPGLAYSREQYF
TRBJ1-2	few	15	TRBV6-2/TRBV6-3	NA	TGTGCCAGCAAGTCCATTATGAGGGTGAACTATGGCTACACCTTC	CASKSIMRVNYGYTF
TRBJ2-3	NA	17	TRBV12-3/TRBV12-4	TRBD2	TGTGCCAGCAGTTTTTCGACTAGCGGGGGATATTTAGATACGCAGTATTTT	CASSFSTSGGYLDTQYF
TRBJ1-2	NA	14	TRBV7-9	NA	TGTGCCAGCAGCTTAGTTTGGGGCAACTATGGCTACACCTTC	CASSLVWGNYGYTF